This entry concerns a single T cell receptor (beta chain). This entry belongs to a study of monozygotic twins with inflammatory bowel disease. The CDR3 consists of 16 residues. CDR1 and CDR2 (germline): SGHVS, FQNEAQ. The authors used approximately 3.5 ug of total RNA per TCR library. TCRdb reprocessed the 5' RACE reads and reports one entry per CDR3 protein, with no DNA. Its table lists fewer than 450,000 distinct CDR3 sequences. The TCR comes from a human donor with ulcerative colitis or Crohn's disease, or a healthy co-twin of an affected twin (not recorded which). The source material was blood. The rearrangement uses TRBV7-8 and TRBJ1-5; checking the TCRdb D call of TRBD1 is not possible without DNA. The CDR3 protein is CASSSPSGGAGQPQHF.